The entry below describes one T cell receptor beta chain. A read error may account for a junction end that differs from germline. The sample comes from a study of CD8+CD57+ T cells in acquired aplastic anemia. Germline CDR1 reads SGHTA; CDR2 reads FQGNSA. The CDR3 has 15 amino acids. Genomic DNA provided the template from which TCR beta VDJ and CDR3 profiles were obtained. TCRdb re-analysed the reads in MiXCR, keeping a single row per CDR3 protein. The sample lists some 210,000 distinct CDR3 sequences; around 63% were seen once. The sequenced sample consisted of sorted CD4+, CD8+, or CD8+CD57+ T cells (not recorded which) from PBMCs. This sequence originates from a human donor in good health. V gene TRBV7-2 combines with J gene TRBJ2-7, with D perhaps matching TRBD1 (6 bases). This CDR3 is CASSRSDSVGYEQYF. DNA of the CDR3: TGCGCCAGCAGCCGTTCGGACAGCGTTGGCTACGAGCAGTACTTC.